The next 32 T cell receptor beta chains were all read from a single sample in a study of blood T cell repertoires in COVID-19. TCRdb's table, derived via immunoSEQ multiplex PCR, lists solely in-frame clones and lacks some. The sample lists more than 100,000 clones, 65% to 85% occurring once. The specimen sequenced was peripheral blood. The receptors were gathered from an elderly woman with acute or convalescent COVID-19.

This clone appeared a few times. CDR3 DNA: TGTGCCAGCAGTGACCAGGTATCGACTGAAGCTTTCTTT. Protein: CASSDQVSTEAFF. The V gene is TRBV2, the J gene TRBJ1-1; D unclear. The germline V gene encodes CDR1 SNHLY and CDR2 FYNNEI. V lost 3 bases, J lost 5 bases, and 10 bases lay in between. The CDR3 has 13 amino acids.

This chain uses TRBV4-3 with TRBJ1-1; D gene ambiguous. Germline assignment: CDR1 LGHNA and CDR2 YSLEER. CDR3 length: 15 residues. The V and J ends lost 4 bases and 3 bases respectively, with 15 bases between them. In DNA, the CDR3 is TGCGCCAGCAGCCCCAGCATAGGGAGGGACACTGAAGCTTTCTTT. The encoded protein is CASSPSIGRDTEAFF.

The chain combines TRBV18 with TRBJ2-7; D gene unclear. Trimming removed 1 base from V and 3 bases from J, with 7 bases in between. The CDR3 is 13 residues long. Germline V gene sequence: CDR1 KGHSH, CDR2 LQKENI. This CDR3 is CASSPLRSYEQYF. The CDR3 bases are TGTGCCAGCTCACCACTCCGCAGCTACGAGCAGTACTTC.

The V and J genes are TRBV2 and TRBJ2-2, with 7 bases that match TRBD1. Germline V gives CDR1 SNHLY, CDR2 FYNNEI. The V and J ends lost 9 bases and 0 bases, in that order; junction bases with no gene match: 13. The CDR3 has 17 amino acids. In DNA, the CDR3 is TGTGCCAGAGGGGGTAGAGAGGGGGCTCCGAACACCGGGGAGCTGTTTTTT. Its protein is CARGGREGAPNTGELFF.

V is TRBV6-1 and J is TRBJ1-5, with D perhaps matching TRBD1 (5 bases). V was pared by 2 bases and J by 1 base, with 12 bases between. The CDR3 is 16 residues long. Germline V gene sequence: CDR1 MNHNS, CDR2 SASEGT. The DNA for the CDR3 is TGTGCCAGCAGTGAACATGGGGGGAGAAGCAATCAGCCCCAGCATTTT. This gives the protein CASSEHGGRSNQPQHF.

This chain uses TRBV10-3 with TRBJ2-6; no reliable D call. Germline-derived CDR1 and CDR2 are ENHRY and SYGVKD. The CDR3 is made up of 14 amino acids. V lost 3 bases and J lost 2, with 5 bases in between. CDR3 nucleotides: TGTGCCATCAGTGAACCTACTGGGGCCAACGTCCTGACTTTC. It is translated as CAISEPTGANVLTF.

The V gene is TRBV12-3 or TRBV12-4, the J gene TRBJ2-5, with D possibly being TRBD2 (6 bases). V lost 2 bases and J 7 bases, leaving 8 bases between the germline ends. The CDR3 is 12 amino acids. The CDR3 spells CASSLSEGTQYF. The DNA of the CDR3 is TGTGCCAGCAGTTTATCGGAGGGGACCCAGTACTTC.

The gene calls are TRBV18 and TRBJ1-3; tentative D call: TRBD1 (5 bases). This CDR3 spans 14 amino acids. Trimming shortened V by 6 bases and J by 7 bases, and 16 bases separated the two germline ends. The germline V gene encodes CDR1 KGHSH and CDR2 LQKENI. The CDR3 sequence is CASSQDTVGNTIYF. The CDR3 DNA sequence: TGTGCCAGCTCGCAGGACACGGTGGGGAACACCATATATTTT.

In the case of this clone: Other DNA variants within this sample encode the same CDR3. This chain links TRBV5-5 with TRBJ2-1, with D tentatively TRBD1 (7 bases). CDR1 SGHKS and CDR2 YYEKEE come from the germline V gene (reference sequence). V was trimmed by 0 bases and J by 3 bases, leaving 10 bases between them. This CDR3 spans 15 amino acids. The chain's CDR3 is CASSLAQGGYNEQFF. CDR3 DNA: TGTGCCAGCAGCTTGGCTCAGGGGGGCTACAATGAGCAGTTCTTC.

The CDR3 spells CASSRGTGNNNSPLHF. The CDR3 nucleotides read TGTGCCAGCAGCCGCGGGACAGGGAATAATAATTCACCCCTCCACTTT. The chain couples TRBV7-6 to TRBJ1-6; 9 bases map to TRBD1. The germline gives CDR1 SGHVS, CDR2 FNYEAQ. The CDR3 spans 16 residues. J gave up 5 bases and V 5 bases, and 7 bases lay outside the gene matches.

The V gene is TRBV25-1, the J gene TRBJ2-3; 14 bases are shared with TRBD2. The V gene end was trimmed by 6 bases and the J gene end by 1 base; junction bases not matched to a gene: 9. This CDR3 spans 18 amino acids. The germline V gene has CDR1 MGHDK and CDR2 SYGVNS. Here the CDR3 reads CASRGGLAGVRGTDTQYF. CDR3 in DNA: TGTGCCAGCAGGGGGGGACTAGCGGGAGTAAGGGGCACAGATACGCAGTATTTT.

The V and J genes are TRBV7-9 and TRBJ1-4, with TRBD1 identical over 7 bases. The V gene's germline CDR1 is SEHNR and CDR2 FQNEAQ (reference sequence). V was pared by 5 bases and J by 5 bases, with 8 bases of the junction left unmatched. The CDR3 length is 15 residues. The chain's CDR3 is CASSVWDSQNEKLFF. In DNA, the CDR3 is TGTGCCAGCAGCGTTTGGGACAGCCAAAATGAAAAACTGTTTTTT.

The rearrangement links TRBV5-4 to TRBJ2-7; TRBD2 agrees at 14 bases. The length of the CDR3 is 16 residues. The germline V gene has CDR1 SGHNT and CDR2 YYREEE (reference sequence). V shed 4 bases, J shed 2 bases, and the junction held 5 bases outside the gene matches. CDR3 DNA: TGTGCCAGCAGCCCGGGACTAGCGGGAGCCGCCTACGAGCAGTACTTC. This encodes CASSPGLAGAAYEQYF.

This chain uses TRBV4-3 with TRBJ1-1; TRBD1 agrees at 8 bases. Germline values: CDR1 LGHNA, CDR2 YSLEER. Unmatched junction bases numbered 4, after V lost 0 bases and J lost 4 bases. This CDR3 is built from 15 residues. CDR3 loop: CASSQDMGQVTEAFF. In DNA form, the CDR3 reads TGCGCCAGCAGCCAAGATATGGGACAGGTCACTGAAGCTTTCTTT.

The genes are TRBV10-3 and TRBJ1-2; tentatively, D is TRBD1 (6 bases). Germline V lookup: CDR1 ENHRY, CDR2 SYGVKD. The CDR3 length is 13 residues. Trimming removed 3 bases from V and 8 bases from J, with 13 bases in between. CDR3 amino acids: CAISDRDTRGYTF. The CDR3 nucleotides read TGTGCCATCAGTGACCGGGACACGAGGGGCTACACCTTC.

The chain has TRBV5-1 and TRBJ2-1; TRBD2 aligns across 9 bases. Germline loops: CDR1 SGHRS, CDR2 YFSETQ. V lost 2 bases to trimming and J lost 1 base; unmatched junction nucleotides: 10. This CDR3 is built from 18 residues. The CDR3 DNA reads TGCGCCAGCAGCTTTTTTGCGGGAGGGCTCGGGTCCTACAATGAGCAGTTCTTC. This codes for CASSFFAGGLGSYNEQFF. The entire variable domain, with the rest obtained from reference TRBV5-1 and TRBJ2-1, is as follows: KAGVTQTPRYLIKTRGQQVTLSCSPISGHRSVSWYQQTPGQGLQFLFEYFSETQRNKGNFPGRFSGRQFSNSRSEMNVSTLELGDSALYLCASSFFAGGLGSYNEQFFGPGTRLTVL.

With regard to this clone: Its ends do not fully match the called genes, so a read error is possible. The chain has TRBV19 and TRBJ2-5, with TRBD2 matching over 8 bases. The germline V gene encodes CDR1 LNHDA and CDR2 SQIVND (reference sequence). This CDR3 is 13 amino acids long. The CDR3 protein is CASRGGGQGTQYF. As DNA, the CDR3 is TGTGCCAGCCGTGGCGGGGGGCAAGGGACCCAGTACTTC.

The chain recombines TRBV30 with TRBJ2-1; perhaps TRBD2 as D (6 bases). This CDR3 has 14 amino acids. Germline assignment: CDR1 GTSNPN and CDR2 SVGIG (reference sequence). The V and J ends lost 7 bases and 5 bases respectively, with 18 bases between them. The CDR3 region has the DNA TGTGCCTCCGGCGAGATTAGCGGCAACAATGAGCAGTTCTTC. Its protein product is CASGEISGNNEQFF.

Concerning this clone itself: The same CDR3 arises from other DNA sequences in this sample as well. The CDR3, as DNA: TGTGCCTGGAGTGTACTTAATAGCAATCAGCCCCAGCATTTT. Encoded protein: CAWSVLNSNQPQHF. The chain has TRBV30 and TRBJ1-5; D is unresolved. Trimming removed 0 bases at V and 0 bases at J, with 6 bases between. This CDR3 contains 14 residues. Per germline, CDR1 GTSNPN and CDR2 SVGIG (reference sequence).

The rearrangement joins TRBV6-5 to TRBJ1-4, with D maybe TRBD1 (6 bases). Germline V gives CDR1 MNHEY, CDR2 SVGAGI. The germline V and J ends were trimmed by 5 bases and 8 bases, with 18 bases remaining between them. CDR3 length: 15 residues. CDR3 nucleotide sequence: TGTGCCAGCAGTCGAAAGACTCCAGGGGCGGAAAAACTGTTTTTT. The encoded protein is CASSRKTPGAEKLFF.

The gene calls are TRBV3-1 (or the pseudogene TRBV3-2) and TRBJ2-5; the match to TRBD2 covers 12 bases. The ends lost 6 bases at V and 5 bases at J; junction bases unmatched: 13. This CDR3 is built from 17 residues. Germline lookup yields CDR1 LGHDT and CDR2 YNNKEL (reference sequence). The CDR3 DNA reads TGTGCCAGCAGGGGGTTGGCTAGCGGGAGGGAGAGGGAGACCCAGTACTTC. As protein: CASRGLASGRERETQYF.

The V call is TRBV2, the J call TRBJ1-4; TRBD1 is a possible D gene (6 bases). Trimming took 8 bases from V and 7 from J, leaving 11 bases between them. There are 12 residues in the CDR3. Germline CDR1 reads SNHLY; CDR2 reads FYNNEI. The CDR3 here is CASGTRAEKLFF. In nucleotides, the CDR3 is TGTGCCAGCGGGACAAGGGCTGAAAAACTGTTTTTT.

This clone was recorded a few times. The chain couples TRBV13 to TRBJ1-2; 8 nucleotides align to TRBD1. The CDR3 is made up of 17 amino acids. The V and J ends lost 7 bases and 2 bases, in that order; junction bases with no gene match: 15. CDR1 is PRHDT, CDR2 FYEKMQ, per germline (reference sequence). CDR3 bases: TGTGCCAGCATAAGCAGCTTAGGGGGACAGGAAAACTATGGCTACACCTTC. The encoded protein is CASISSLGGQENYGYTF.

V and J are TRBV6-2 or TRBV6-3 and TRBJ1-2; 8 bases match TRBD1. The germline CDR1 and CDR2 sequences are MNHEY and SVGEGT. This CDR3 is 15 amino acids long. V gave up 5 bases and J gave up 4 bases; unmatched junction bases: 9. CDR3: CASSNPTGAIYGYTF. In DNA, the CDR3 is TGTGCCAGCAGTAACCCGACAGGGGCGATCTATGGCTACACCTTC.

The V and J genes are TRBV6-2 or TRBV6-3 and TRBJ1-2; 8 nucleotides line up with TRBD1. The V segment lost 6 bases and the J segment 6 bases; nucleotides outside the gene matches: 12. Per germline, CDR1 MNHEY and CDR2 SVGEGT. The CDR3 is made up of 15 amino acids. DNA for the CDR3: TGTGCCAGCAGCTCGAGAAGGCAGGGGGCGAATGGCTACACCTTC. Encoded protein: CASSSRRQGANGYTF.

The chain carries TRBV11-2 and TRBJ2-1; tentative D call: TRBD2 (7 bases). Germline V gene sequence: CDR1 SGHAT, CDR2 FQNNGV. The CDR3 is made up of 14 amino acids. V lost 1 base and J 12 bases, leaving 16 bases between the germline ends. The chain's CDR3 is CASSLGGGLGVQFF. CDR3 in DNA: TGTGCCAGCAGCTTAGGGGGGGGCCTGGGCGTGCAGTTCTTC.

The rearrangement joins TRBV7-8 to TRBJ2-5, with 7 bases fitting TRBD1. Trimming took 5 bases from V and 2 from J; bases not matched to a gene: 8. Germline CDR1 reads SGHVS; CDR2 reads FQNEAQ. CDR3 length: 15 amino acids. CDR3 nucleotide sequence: TGTGCCAGCAGCCCGGGGACAGTACTTCAAGAGACCCAGTACTTC. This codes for CASSPGTVLQETQYF.

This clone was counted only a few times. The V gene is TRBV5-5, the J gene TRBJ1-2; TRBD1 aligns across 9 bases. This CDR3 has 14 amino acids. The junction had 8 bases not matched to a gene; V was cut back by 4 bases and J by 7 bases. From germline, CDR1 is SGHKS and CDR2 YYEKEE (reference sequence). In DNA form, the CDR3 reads TGTGCCAGCAGCCGAGAGGGACAGGGTTCTGGCTACACCTTC. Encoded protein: CASSREGQGSGYTF. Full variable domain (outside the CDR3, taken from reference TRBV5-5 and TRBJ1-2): DAGVTQSPTHLIKTRGQQVTLRCSPISGHKSVSWYQQVLGQGPQFIFQYYEKEERGRGNFPDRFSARQFPNYSSELNVNALLLGDSALYLCASSREGQGSGYTFGSGTRLTVV.

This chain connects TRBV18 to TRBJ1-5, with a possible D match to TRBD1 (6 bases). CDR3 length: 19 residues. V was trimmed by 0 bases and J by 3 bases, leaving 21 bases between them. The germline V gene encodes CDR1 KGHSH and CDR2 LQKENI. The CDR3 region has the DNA TGTGCCAGCTCACCACCGGGGGGGGGCCCCCTCGGGGACAATCAGCCCCAGCATTTT. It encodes CASSPPGGGPLGDNQPQHF. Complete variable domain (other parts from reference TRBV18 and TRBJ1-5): NAGVMQNPRHLVRRRGQEARLRCSPMKGHSHVYWYRQLPEEGLKFMVYLQKENIIDESGMPKERFSAEFPKEGPSILRIQQVVRGDSAAYFCASSPPGGGPLGDNQPQHFGDGTRLSIL.

This chain's CDR3 is CASSYSWTSGRTTYEQYF. The CDR3 DNA follows: TGTGCCAGCAGTTACTCCTGGACTAGCGGGAGGACTACCTACGAGCAGTACTTC. The chain links TRBV6-2 or TRBV6-3 to TRBJ2-7, with 14 bases matching TRBD2. CDR1 is MNHEY and CDR2 is SVGEGT in the germline V gene. CDR3 size: 18 residues. The V segment lost 0 bases and the J segment 2 bases; nucleotides outside the gene matches: 6.

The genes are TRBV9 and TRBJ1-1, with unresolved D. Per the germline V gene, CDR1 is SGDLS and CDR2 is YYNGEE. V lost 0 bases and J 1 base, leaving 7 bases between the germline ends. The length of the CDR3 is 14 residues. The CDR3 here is CASSVGAGNTEAFF. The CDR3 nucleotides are TGTGCCAGCAGCGTAGGGGCAGGGAACACTGAAGCTTTCTTT.

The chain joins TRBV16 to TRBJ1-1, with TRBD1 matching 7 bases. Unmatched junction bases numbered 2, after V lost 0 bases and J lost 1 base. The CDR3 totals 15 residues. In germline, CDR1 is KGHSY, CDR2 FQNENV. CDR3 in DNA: TGTGCCAGCAGCCAATCCGGGACAGCGAACACTGAAGCTTTCTTT. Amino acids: CASSQSGTANTEAFF.